This T cell receptor (beta chain) originates from a study of blood T cell repertoires in COVID-19. As for the study in general: The United States, Italy and Spain provided the acute and convalescent COVID-19 samples. PBMCs, B-cell-depleted T cells, or T cells provided the cDNA or gDNA that made up the material.

The repertoire was sequenced with immunoSEQ multiplex PCR; TCRdb's copy has only in-frame clones and lacks some. The sample includes around 220,000 clones, less than 90% seen only once; the top ten take about 2%. The sequenced material came from peripheral blood. The origin of this receptor is a woman in her forties or fifties with acute or convalescent COVID-19.

CDR3 in amino acids: CAPKGGVPDTQYF. For the CDR3, the DNA is TGTGCCCCCAAGGGAGGGGTCCCAGATACGCAGTATTTT. This chain connects TRBV19 to TRBJ2-3; 7 positions agree with TRBD2. Germline V gene lookup returns CDR1 LNHDA and CDR2 SQIVND (reference sequence). V shed 11 bases, J shed 4 bases, and the junction held 9 bases outside the gene matches. CDR3 length: 13 residues.